This is a list of T cell receptor beta chains from one sample in a study of CD8+ T cells in alopecia areata. Libraries were prepared by immunoSEQ multiplex PCR; TCRdb keeps only in-frame clonotypes and omits some of them. The repertoire consists of 100,000 to 150,000 clones, with approximately 49% occurring once and the leading ten covering roughly a sixth. Sequences were derived from CD8+ T cells sorted from blood, sampled at week 0. The receptor source for this set is a human donor with alopecia areata. The CDR3 runs from the conserved cysteine through the conserved F or W. Fields, in order: D gene, clone size, V gene, J gene, CDR3 DNA, CDR3 protein. D genes are given only for firm matches. Clone size is not always given. Where it is, it says once, few, many or a class for expanded clones.

>TRBD1|NA|TRBV5-1|TRBJ2-5
TGCGCCAGCAGCTTGGTCCGGGACAGGGGATTACAAGAGACCCAGTACTTC
CASSLVRDRGLQETQYF
>NA|NA|TRBV6-5|TRBJ2-2
TGTGCCAGCAGCGCGGTTTCGGGGGAGCTGTTTTTT
CASSAVSGELFF
>NA|NA|TRBV10-3|TRBJ1-2
TGTGCCATCAGTGAAGGCGAAAACCCGGATGGCTACACCTTC
CAISEGENPDGYTF
>NA|NA|TRBV6-5|TRBJ1-2
TGTGCCAGCAGTCAGGGGCAGGGGTATGGCTACACCTTC
CASSQGQGYGYTF
>NA|few|TRBV21-1|TRBJ2-5
TGTGCCAGCAGCAAAGGCGTCGAACTTAAAGGGGAGACCCAGTACTTC
CASSKGVELKGETQYF
>NA|NA|TRBV9|TRBJ1-5
TGTGCCAGCAGCGTAGAACGAATGGGTCAGCCCCAGCATTTT
CASSVERMGQPQHF
>NA|NA|TRBV7-6|TRBJ2-7
TGTGCCAGCAGCTTAGAGGGGTCTAGCTCCTACGAGCAGTACTTC
CASSLEGSSSYEQYF
>NA|NA|TRBV6-5|TRBJ1-1
TGTGCCAGCAGTTCAGAGGCAATGAACACTGAAGCTTTCTTT
CASSSEAMNTEAFF
>TRBD2|NA|TRBV6-1|TRBJ2-2
TGTGCCAGCAGTGGAACCGGGACTAGCGGGGGGGCCCTCACCGGGGAGCTGTTTTTT
CASSGTGTSGGALTGELFF
>TRBD1|NA|TRBV6-1|TRBJ1-5
TGTGCCAGCAGTGGGTCCCACAGGGGGCAGAGCAATCAGCCCCAGCATTTT
CASSGSHRGQSNQPQHF
>NA|NA|TRBV9|TRBJ2-1
TGTGCCAGCAGCGTAGTGGCGGGGTACACCTACAATGAGCAGTTCTTC
CASSVVAGYTYNEQFF
>NA|few|TRBV18|TRBJ2-5
TGTGCCAGCTCACCACCCGTACAGGGCTGGGAGACCCAGTACTTC
CASSPPVQGWETQYF
>TRBD1|NA|TRBV6-5|TRBJ1-2
TGTGCCAGCAGCCCACAGGGGAATGCAGCCTACACCTTC
CASSPQGNAAYTF
>TRBD1|NA|TRBV29-1|TRBJ1-2
TGCAGCGCCGGGGACAGGACGTATGGCTACACCTTC
CSAGDRTYGYTF
>NA|NA|TRBV27|TRBJ2-1
TGTGCCAGCAGTCCGCGGGACAGCAACAATGAGCAGTTCTTC
CASSPRDSNNEQFF
>NA|few|TRBV14|TRBJ1-1
TGTGCCAGCAGCTCTAAGCGAGGGGCGCGAGCTTTCTTT
CASSSKRGARAFF
>NA|NA|TRBV7-8|TRBJ1-2
TGTGCCAGCAGCTTAGGCCGCGGCTATGGCTACACCTTC
CASSLGRGYGYTF
>NA|few|TRBV10-3|TRBJ2-2
TGTGCCATAAAGAGTCAGGAACAGTTGAACACCGGGGAGCTGTTTTTT
CAIKSQEQLNTGELFF
>TRBD1|NA|TRBV10-3|TRBJ1-2
TGTGCCATCACCCAAATGACAGGGGACAGCGGTGGCTACACCTTC
CAITQMTGDSGGYTF
>NA|NA|TRBV11-2|TRBJ2-1
TGTGCCAGCAGCTTAGATCAGAATGAGCAGTTCTTC
CASSLDQNEQFF
>TRBD2|NA|TRBV11-2|TRBJ2-1
TGTGCCAGCAGACATTGGACTAGCGGGGGAGATGAGCAGTTCTTC
CASRHWTSGGDEQFF
>NA|NA|TRBV4-3|TRBJ2-3
TGCGCCAGCAGCCAAGATGTAGAAATCACAGATACGCAGTATTTT
CASSQDVEITDTQYF